This passage covers 19 T cell receptor beta chains from one sample sequenced in a study of T cells after yellow fever vaccination. Each CDR3 protein is one row after TCRdb ran MiXCR on the 5' RACE reads. The repertoire includes approximately 330,000 distinct CDR3 sequences, about 4% of them detected once, and 20% to 25% sits in the top ten. The source material was PBMCs, sampled 5 days after the yellow fever booster vaccination. Every receptor here comes from a young man who received the YFV17D yellow fever vaccine.

This clonotype was observed a handful of times. The rearrangement joins TRBV20-1 to TRBJ2-3; 14 bases fit TRBD2. Germline assignment: CDR1 DFQATT and CDR2 SNEGSKA (reference sequence). This CDR3 is 16 amino acids long. Trimming removed 5 bases from V and 2 bases from J; junction bases left unmatched: 6. The CDR3 is CSAWTSGGPNTDTQYF. The CDR3 DNA sequence: TGCAGTGCTTGGACTAGCGGGGGGCCGAACACAGATACGCAGTATTTT.

This clonotype was seen more than once but under ten times. The V and J genes are TRBV11-1 and TRBJ1-4, with 9 bases aligning to TRBD1. The CDR3 runs 15 residues. Trimming cost V 5 bases and J 5 bases; bases outside gene matches: 6. The V gene's germline CDR1 is SGHAT and CDR2 FQDESV (reference sequence). CDR3: CASSPGTGKNEKLFF. CDR3 DNA sequence: TGTGCCAGCAGCCCCGGGACAGGGAAGAATGAAAAACTGTTTTTT.

This clonotype was recorded a few times. The genes are TRBV5-1 and TRBJ2-3; 8 bases match TRBD2. J lost 4 bases, V lost 0 bases, and 4 bases had no gene match. Germline values: CDR1 SGHRS, CDR2 YFSETQ. The CDR3 consists of 15 residues. Written as DNA, the CDR3 is TGCGCCAGCAGCTTGGTTGCGGGGGGTCCAGATACGCAGTATTTT. Its translation is CASSLVAGGPDTQYF.

This clonotype was counted once. The V gene is TRBV20-1, the J gene TRBJ2-5; TRBD1 matches at 7 bases. V was clipped by 6 bases and J by 1 base; unmatched bases: 2. Looked up from germline, CDR1 is DFQATT and CDR2 is SNEGSKA (reference sequence). This CDR3 contains 12 residues. The CDR3, as DNA: TGCAGTGCGAGGGACAGCCAAGAGACCCAGTACTTC. It encodes CSARDSQETQYF.

V usage is TRBV7-3 and J usage is TRBJ2-3; TRBD2 aligns across 8 bases. This CDR3 comprises 15 residues. Germline V lookup: CDR1 SGHTA, CDR2 FQGTGA. Trimming cost V 2 bases and J 1 base; bases outside gene matches: 2. The CDR3 region is CASSLPTSGTDTQYF. The CDR3 DNA is TGTGCCAGCAGCTTACCGACTAGCGGCACAGATACGCAGTATTTT. Combining the CDR3 with reference TRBV7-3 and TRBJ2-3 gives the whole variable domain GAGVSQTPSNKVTEKGKYVELRCDPISGHTALYWYRQSLGQGPEFLIYFQGTGAADDSGLPNDRFFAVRPEGSVSTLKIQRTERGDSAVYLCASSLPTSGTDTQYFGPGTRLTVL.

In this sample, this clonotype turned up many times. This chain joins TRBV7-8 and TRBJ1-6, with unresolved D. This CDR3 region has 17 residues. Germline CDR1 reads SGHVS; CDR2 reads FQNEAQ. The germline V and J ends were trimmed by 1 base and 0 bases, with 10 bases remaining between them. This CDR3 is CASSLGALSSYNSPLHF. In DNA form, the CDR3 reads TGTGCCAGCAGCTTAGGGGCTTTGAGCTCCTATAATTCACCCCTCCACTTT.

This clonotype occurred many times. The chain uses TRBV20-1 and TRBJ2-3, with 8 nucleotides matching TRBD1. CDR1 is DFQATT, CDR2 SNEGSKA, per germline (reference sequence). J gave up 2 bases and V 4 bases, and 5 bases lay outside the gene matches. This CDR3 has 14 residues. CDR3 sequence (DNA): TGCAGTGCTACCAGGGGGCTTATCACAGATACGCAGTATTTT. Its protein is CSATRGLITDTQYF.

In its sample, this clonotype was seen a few times. V is TRBV12-3 or TRBV12-4 and J is TRBJ1-2, with D possibly TRBD1 on 6 matching bases. CDR3 length: 14 residues. Trimming removed 3 bases from V and 4 bases from J, with 12 bases in between. In DNA, the CDR3 is TGTGCCAGCAGTTTCGGGGGGCTCGGCTATGGCTACACCTTC. It encodes CASSFGGLGYGYTF.

The chain links TRBV7-2 to TRBJ2-7, with 12 bases that match TRBD2. This CDR3 contains 16 residues. The J segment lost 2 bases and the V segment lost 5 bases, leaving 7 bases of the junction unmatched. CDR1 is SGHTA, CDR2 FQGNSA, per germline. The CDR3 bases are TGTGCCAGCAGCCCCTGGACTAGCGGGGCTACCTACGAGCAGTACTTC. Translated: CASSPWTSGATYEQYF.

A few counts support this clonotype. The chain has TRBV18 and TRBJ1-2; D is ambiguous. In germline, CDR1 is KGHSH, CDR2 LQKENI. V gave up 3 bases and J gave up 7 bases, with 9 bases separating them. The CDR3 sequence is 12 residues long. The CDR3 nucleotides are TGTGCCAGCTCACCCGGGCTATTTGGCTACACCTTC. Translation gives CASSPGLFGYTF.

The rearrangement joins TRBV12-3 or TRBV12-4 to TRBJ2-3; the D is unclear. The CDR3 has 13 residues. Trimming cost V 2 bases and J 2 bases, with 5 bases left between them. Here the CDR3 DNA reads TGTGCCAGCAGTTTAATAAACACAGATACGCAGTATTTT. It specifies CASSLINTDTQYF.

V usage is TRBV18 and J usage is TRBJ1-5; 8 bases map to TRBD1. Trimming took 6 bases from V and 6 from J; bases not matched to a gene: 10. Germline V gene data show CDR1 as KGHSH and CDR2 as LQKENI. This CDR3 region has 15 residues. As DNA, the CDR3 is TGTGCCAGCTCTCATGGACAGGGTGGGGCTCAGCCCCAGCATTTT. Its protein product is CASSHGQGGAQPQHF.

Only a few counts were recorded for this clonotype. This chain joins TRBV3-1 and TRBJ2-1; TRBD1 might be the D (6 bases). CDR1 is LGHDT, CDR2 YNNKEL, per germline (reference sequence). The CDR3 consists of 13 residues. V was cut by 2 bases and J by 9 bases, with 11 bases left in between. Here the CDR3 DNA reads TGTGCCAGCAGCCAAAGTACACAGGGTGAGCAGTTCTTC. It translates to CASSQSTQGEQFF.

V gene TRBV6-2 or TRBV6-3 combines with J gene TRBJ1-1, with 11 bases identical to TRBD1. The V gene's germline CDR1 is MNHEY and CDR2 SVGEGT. CDR3 length: 15 residues. V gave up 5 bases and J gave up 4 bases; unmatched junction bases: 6. CDR3 amino acids: CASSQDRGPGTEAFF. Written as DNA, the CDR3 is TGTGCCAGCAGTCAGGACAGGGGGCCAGGCACTGAAGCTTTCTTT.

This clonotype has only a few counts. The CDR3 coding sequence is TGTGCCAGCAGCTTAGGTAGCGCGGGAGAGACCCAGTACTTC. As protein: CASSLGSAGETQYF. This sequence joins TRBV7-8 and TRBJ2-5; D possibly corresponds to TRBD2 (5 bases). CDR1 is SGHVS, CDR2 FQNEAQ, per germline. V was clipped by 1 base and J by 4 bases, with 10 bases between them. The CDR3 extends over 14 amino acids.

The CDR3 DNA sequence: TGTGCCAGCAGTTTGGTACAGCTTAATTCACCCCTCCACTTT. This translates into CASSLVQLNSPLHF. The rearrangement joins TRBV12-3 or TRBV12-4 to TRBJ1-6; D call uncertain. V lost 3 bases, J lost 6 bases, and 9 bases lay in between. This CDR3 has 14 amino acids.

This sequence joins TRBV25-1 and TRBJ1-5; TRBD1 aligns across 8 bases. Trimming at V came to 7 bases and at J to 4 bases, leaving 6 bases not matched to a gene. CDR1 and CDR2 (germline): MGHDK, SYGVNS. The CDR3 sequence is 14 residues long. CDR3 bases: TGTGCCAGCACAGGGACAGGCGTTAATCAGCCCCAGCATTTT. It codes for CASTGTGVNQPQHF.

This clonotype was detected ten times or more. The chain has TRBV6-5 and TRBJ2-2; no firm D call. Deletions cut 0 bases from V and 7 bases from J, with 6 bases between. CDR3 length: 13 amino acids. Germline V gene lookup returns CDR1 MNHEY and CDR2 SVGAGI. Here the CDR3 reads CASSYSGGGELFF. The CDR3 DNA is TGTGCCAGCAGTTACTCGGGCGGCGGGGAGCTGTTTTTT.

Ten or more counts support this clonotype. The chain joins TRBV7-9 to TRBJ2-1; no clear D gene. The CDR3 consists of 11 residues. Trimming stripped 3 bases from V and 8 bases from J, with 5 bases between. Germline V CDR1 and CDR2: SEHNR, FQNEAQ (reference sequence). The CDR3 DNA reads TGTGCCAGCAGCTTGACCTATGAGCAGTTCTTC. The encoded protein is CASSLTYEQFF.